This T cell receptor beta chain appears in the sequencing data of a study of blood T cells in healthy people across ages. This clonotype was seen a few times. Individuals who donated were healthy Caucasians from Russia aged roughly 6 to 95. Each donor supplied roughly 9.1 milliliters of peripheral blood. CDR3 length: 12 amino acids. The germline CDR1 and CDR2 sequences are DFQATT and SNEGSKA (reference sequence). V lost 4 bases to trimming and J lost 12 bases, with 16 bases between them. The authors ran a second PCR of about 7 to 11 cycles using a sample-barcoded 5' primer and a J-beta primer mix. Each CDR3 protein gets one entry after TCRdb re-called the 5' RACE reads with MiXCR. This sample has 1,500,000 or so distinct CDR3 sequences; about 45% occur once, and the top ten carry over 3.5%.

The source material was blood. This clonotype originated in a woman aged 18-29 years in good health. The chain recombines TRBV20-1 with TRBJ2-1; TRBD1 is a possible D gene (6 bases). CDR3 loop: CSANNRDRGQFF. CDR3 DNA sequence: TGCAGTGCTAATAACAGGGACCGAGGGCAGTTCTTC.